The clone carrying this T cell receptor beta chain was counted once. Repertoires were generated with immunoSEQ multiplex PCR, while TCRdb's copy carries only in-frame clones and drops some. This table holds 30,000 to 35,000 clones, approximately 89% found once. This specimen belongs to a study of OX40 agonist ivuxolimab in advanced cancers. The CDR3 is 12 amino acids. Germline CDR1 reads LGHNA; CDR2 reads YNFKEQ. V was clipped by 3 bases and J by 5 bases, with 5 bases between them. V usage is TRBV4-2 and J usage is TRBJ2-1; D gene unclear. The sequence was collected from an adult with an advanced solid tumor such as melanoma, head and neck, liver or kidney cancer. Sequences were derived from CD4+ or CD8+ T cells sorted from blood, sampled in a trial of the OX40 agonist ivuxolimab. CDR3 nucleotides: TGTGCCAGCAGCCATCCAGACAATGAGCAGTTCTTC. Its protein is CASSHPDNEQFF.